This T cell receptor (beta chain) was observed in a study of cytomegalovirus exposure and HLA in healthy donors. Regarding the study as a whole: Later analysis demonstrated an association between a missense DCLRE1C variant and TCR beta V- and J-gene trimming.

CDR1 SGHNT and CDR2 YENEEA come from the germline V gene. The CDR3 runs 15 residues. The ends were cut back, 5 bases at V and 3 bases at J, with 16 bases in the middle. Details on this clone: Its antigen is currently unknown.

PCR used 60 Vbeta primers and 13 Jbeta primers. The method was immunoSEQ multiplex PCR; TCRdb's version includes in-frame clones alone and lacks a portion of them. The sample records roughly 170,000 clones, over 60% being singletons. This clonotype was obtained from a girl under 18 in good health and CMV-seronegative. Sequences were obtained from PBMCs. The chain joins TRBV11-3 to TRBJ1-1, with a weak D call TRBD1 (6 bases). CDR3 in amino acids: CASSLPGGGDTEAFF. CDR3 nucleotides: TGTGCCAGCAGCCTCCCGGGAGGGGGGGACACTGAAGCTTTCTTT.